The present TCR beta chain was sequenced within a study of T cell repertoires in cytomegalovirus infection. Overall study findings and caveats: CMV carriers having the relevant HLA were flagged by cumulative public TCR beta family frequency. Clonotypes of TCR beta that were HLA-C-restricted and CMV-specific dominated the ex vivo response.

TCRdb re-called the reads through MiXCR, storing one row per CDR3 protein. The sample has tens of thousands of distinct CDR3 sequences; more than 25% are singletons. The CDR3 loop spans 15 amino acids. With 6 bases clipped from V and 2 bases from J, the junction kept 6 bases outside the gene matches. This clonotype was seen many times. What it binds is unknown. The sample comprised PBMCs, sequenced either directly or after in vitro stimulation (not recorded which). This clonotype originated in a human donor in good health (CMV status not recorded). Some clones in this sample may be carry-over from other donors' samples. This chain uses TRBV12-3 or TRBV12-4 with TRBJ2-1; TRBD1 matches 8 bases. The CDR3 region has the DNA TGTGCCAGCAGCCTGGACAGGGTTACCTACAATGAGCAGTTCTTC. The encoded protein is CASSLDRVTYNEQFF.